These T cell receptor beta chains were read from a single sample in a study of blood T cell repertoires in COVID-19. Sequencing used immunoSEQ multiplex PCR; TCRdb keeps in-frame clones, though not all of them. The sample contains some 180,000 clones, just under 85% of which appear only once. The sequencing sample was made of peripheral blood. These receptors were taken from a woman over 75 with COVID-19, enrolled during active disease. CDR3s include the opening cysteine and the closing phenylalanine or tryptophan. A D gene is named only where the DNA matches it firmly. Clone size is not always given. Where it is, it says once, few, many or a class for expanded clones.

>NA|TRBD1|15|TRBJ2-7|TRBV19
CASSNYRGREYEQYF
TGTGCCAGTAGTAACTACAGGGGGCGCGAGTACGAGCAGTACTTC
>once|NA|16|TRBJ1-3|TRBV18
CASSPAPGSSGNTIYF
TGTGCCAGCTCACCAGCCCCAGGCAGCTCTGGAAACACCATATATTTT
>NA|NA|13|TRBJ1-5|TRBV12-3/TRBV12-4
CASSEISGQPQHF
TGTGCCAGCAGCGAAATAAGCGGTCAGCCCCAGCATTTT
>NA|NA|16|TRBJ2-1|TRBV4-2
CASSQGRATRDNEQFF
TGTGCCAGCAGCCAAGGCAGGGCGACTAGGGACAATGAGCAGTTCTTC
>NA|NA|16|TRBJ2-1|TRBV29-1
CSVEEGGGGQYNEQFF
TGCAGCGTTGAAGAGGGTGGAGGAGGACAGTACAATGAGCAGTTCTTC
>NA|TRBD2|13|TRBJ2-1|TRBV24-1
CATIDSGNGEQFF
TGTGCCACCATTGATAGCGGGAACGGTGAGCAGTTCTTC
>NA|TRBD1|14|TRBJ1-1|TRBV19
CASRRDRDYTEAFF
TGTGCCAGTAGGCGGGACAGGGATTACACTGAAGCTTTCTTT
>once|TRBD2|15|TRBJ2-5|TRBV5-1
CASSDSGRNLETQYF
TGCGCCAGCAGTGATAGCGGGAGGAACCTAGAGACCCAGTACTTC
>NA|TRBD1|12|TRBJ2-5|TRBV29-1
CSVAQGDETQYF
TGCAGCGTTGCACAGGGGGATGAGACCCAGTACTTC
>NA|NA|16|TRBJ2-3|TRBV3-1/TRBV3-2
CASSASGIPRRDTQYF
TGTGCCAGCAGTGCGTCCGGGATCCCGAGGCGAGATACGCAGTATTTT
>NA|NA|15|TRBJ2-2|TRBV9
CASSSGLLNTGELFF
TGTGCCAGCAGCTCGGGACTCCTCAACACCGGGGAGCTGTTTTTT
>NA|NA|13|TRBJ1-4|TRBV6-5
CASSNRVLEKLFF
TGTGCCAGCAGTAACAGGGTTTTGGAAAAACTGTTTTTT
>NA|TRBD1|13|TRBJ1-1|TRBV5-1
CASTLGQGAEAFF
TGCGCCAGCACTCTGGGGCAGGGGGCTGAAGCTTTCTTT
>NA|TRBD1|13|TRBJ1-4|TRBV27
CASSDRGREKLFF
TGTGCCAGTAGCGACAGGGGTAGGGAAAAACTGTTTTTT
>NA|TRBD2|18|TRBJ2-5|TRBV28
CASSLARTSGYIQETQYF
TGTGCCAGCAGTTTAGCCAGGACTAGCGGTTATATACAAGAGACCCAGTACTTC
>NA|NA|19|TRBJ2-5|TRBV28
CASNSRSKAAGGVFETQYF
TGTGCCAGCAATAGCCGGTCAAAAGCGGCCGGAGGCGTTTTTGAGACCCAGTACTTC
>NA|NA|13|TRBJ2-1|TRBV28
CAADRNRGGEQFF
TGTGCTGCAGACCGTAACAGGGGGGGTGAGCAGTTCTTC
>NA|NA|15|TRBJ1-1|TRBV25-1
CASSESRIMNTEAFF
TGTGCCAGCAGTGAATCGAGGATCATGAACACTGAAGCTTTCTTT
>NA|TRBD1|15|TRBJ2-2|TRBV5-1
CASHRDRTNTGELFF
TGCGCCAGCCACCGGGACAGAACGAACACCGGGGAGCTGTTTTTT
>NA|NA|12|TRBJ1-2|TRBV11-2
CASARGGYGYTF
TGTGCCAGCGCCCGCGGGGGCTATGGCTACACCTTC
>NA|NA|15|TRBJ1-6|TRBV7-9
CASSLRGPAGSPLHF
TGTGCCAGCAGCTTGCGGGGGCCGGCTGGCTCACCCCTCCACTTT
>NA|TRBD1|14|TRBJ2-7|TRBV5-5
CASNNRDRPYEQYF
TGTGCCAGCAATAACCGGGACAGGCCTTACGAGCAGTACTTC
>NA|TRBD1|15|TRBJ2-7|TRBV5-6
CASSFSGGVGWEQYF
TGTGCCAGCAGCTTTTCAGGGGGCGTTGGTTGGGAGCAGTACTTC
>NA|NA|12|TRBJ2-5|TRBV27
CATGEFQETQYF
TGTGCCACAGGGGAATTCCAAGAGACCCAGTACTTC
>NA|NA|13|TRBJ2-5|TRBV12-3/TRBV12-4
CASSLRGNGAQYF
TGTGCCAGCAGTTTAAGGGGAAACGGCGCCCAGTACTTC
>NA|NA|16|TRBJ1-3|TRBV5-1
CASSPGGVSSGNTIYF
TGCGCCAGCAGCCCCGGAGGGGTTAGCTCTGGAAACACCATATATTTT
>NA|NA|16|TRBJ2-7|TRBV7-2
CASSLEGISGTYEQYF
TGTGCCAGCAGCTTGGAGGGAATATCAGGGACCTACGAGCAGTACTTC